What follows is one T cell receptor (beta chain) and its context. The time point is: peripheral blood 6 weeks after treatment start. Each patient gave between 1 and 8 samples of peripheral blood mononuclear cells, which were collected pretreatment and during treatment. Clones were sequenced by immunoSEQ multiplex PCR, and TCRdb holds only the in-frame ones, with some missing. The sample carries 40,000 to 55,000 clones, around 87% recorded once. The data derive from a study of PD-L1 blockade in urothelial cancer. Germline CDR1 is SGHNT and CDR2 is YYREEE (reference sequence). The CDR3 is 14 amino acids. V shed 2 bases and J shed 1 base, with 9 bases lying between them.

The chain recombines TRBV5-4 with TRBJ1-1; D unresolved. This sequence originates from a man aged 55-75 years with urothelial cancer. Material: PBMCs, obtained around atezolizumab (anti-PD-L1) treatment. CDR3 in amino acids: CASSFGVGNTEAFF. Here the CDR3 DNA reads TGTGCCAGCAGCTTCGGGGTTGGGAACACTGAAGCTTTCTTT.